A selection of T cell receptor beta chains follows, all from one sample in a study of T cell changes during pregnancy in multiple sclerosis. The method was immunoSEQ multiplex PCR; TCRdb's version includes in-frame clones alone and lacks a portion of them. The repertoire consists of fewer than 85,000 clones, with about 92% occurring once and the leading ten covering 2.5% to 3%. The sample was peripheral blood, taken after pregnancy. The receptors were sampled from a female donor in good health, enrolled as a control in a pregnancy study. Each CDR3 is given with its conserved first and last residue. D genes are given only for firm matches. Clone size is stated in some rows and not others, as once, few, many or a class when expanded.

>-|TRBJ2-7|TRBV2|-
CASKRDTGNEQYF
TGTGCCAGCAAAAGGGACACGGGGAACGAGCAGTACTTC
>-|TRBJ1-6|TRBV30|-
CAWSGQNNSPLHF
TGTGCCTGGAGCGGTCAAAATAATTCACCCCTCCACTTT
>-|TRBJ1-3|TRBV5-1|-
CASSATLGGNTIYF
TGCGCCAGCAGCGCGACCCTGGGCGGAAACACCATATATTTT
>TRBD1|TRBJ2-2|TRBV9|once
CASSVGQGWTGELFF
TGTGCCAGCAGCGTAGGACAGGGATGGACCGGGGAGCTGTTTTTT
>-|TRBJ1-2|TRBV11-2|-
CASSLSRVRYGYTF
TGTGCCAGCAGCTTAAGCCGGGTCCGCTATGGCTACACCTTC
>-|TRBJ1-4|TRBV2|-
CASNTGFEKLFF
TGTGCCAGCAATACAGGGTTTGAAAAACTGTTTTTT
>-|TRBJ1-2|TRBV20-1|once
CSAGGDYGYTF
TGCAGTGCCGGCGGGGACTATGGCTACACCTTC
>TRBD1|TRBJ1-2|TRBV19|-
CASSIDLAGGAYTF
TGTGCCAGTAGTATAGATCTTGCAGGGGGCGCCTACACCTTC
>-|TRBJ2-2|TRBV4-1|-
CASSHRGASSGELFF
TGCGCCAGCAGCCATCGAGGTGCTAGTTCCGGGGAGCTGTTTTTT
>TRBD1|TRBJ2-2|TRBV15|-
CATSRETAGGGRELFF
TGTGCCACCAGCAGAGAAACGGCAGGGGGTGGAAGGGAGCTGTTTTTT
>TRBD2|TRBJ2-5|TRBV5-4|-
CASSFDGGAGETQYF
TGTGCCAGCAGCTTTGACGGGGGGGCGGGAGAGACCCAGTACTTC
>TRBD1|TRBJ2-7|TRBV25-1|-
CASSEPGTGTYEQYF
TGTGCCAGCAGTGAGCCCGGGACAGGGACCTACGAGCAGTACTTC
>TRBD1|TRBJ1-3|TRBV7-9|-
CASSRGQGKTGNTIYF
TGTGCCAGCAGCCGCGGACAGGGAAAGACTGGAAACACCATATATTTT
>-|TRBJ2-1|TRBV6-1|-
CASTTLGDPQFF
TGTGCCAGCACCACCCTCGGAGATCCGCAGTTCTTC
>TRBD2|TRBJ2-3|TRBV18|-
CASSYSSGMGMDTQYF
TGTGCCAGCTCATACTCTAGCGGGATGGGAATGGATACGCAGTATTTT
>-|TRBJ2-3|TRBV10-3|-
CAIHDGGHIWADTQYF
TGTGCCATCCACGACGGCGGCCACATTTGGGCAGATACGCAGTATTTT
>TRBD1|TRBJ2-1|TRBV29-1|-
CSALLRQGAYNEQFF
TGCAGCGCCCTCCTCCGACAGGGGGCTTACAATGAGCAGTTCTTC
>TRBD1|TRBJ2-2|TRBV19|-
CASSQGARTGELFF
TGTGCCAGTAGCCAGGGGGCGCGGACCGGGGAGCTGTTTTTT
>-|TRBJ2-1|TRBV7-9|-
CASSLVLFGRGDEQFF
TGTGCCAGCAGCTTAGTTTTGTTCGGCAGGGGGGATGAGCAGTTCTTC
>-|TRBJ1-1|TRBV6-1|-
CASSEQSGRVAFF
TGTGCCAGCAGTGAACAGAGTGGCAGGGTGGCTTTCTTT
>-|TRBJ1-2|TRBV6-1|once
CASRWTARGDYGYTF
TGTGCCAGCCGATGGACGGCTCGGGGAGACTATGGCTACACCTTC
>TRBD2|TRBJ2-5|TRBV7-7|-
CASVGTSGTNQETQYF
TGTGCTAGCGTTGGGACTAGCGGGACTAACCAAGAGACCCAGTACTTC